A selection of T cell receptor beta chains follows, all from one sample in a study of blood T cell repertoires in COVID-19. Data came from immunoSEQ multiplex PCR; TCRdb stores just in-frame clones and leaves some out. Here the sample spans 150,000 to 200,000 clones, over 80% being singletons. Sequenced material: peripheral blood. Source of these receptors: a woman in her 30s with acute or convalescent COVID-19. Both conserved end residues are part of each CDR3. A D gene is named only where the DNA matches it firmly. The listing skips clone size in some rows; elsewhere it reads once, few, many or a size class.

D: NA; V: TRBV6-5; J: TRBJ2-7; size: medium-sized; DNA: TGTGCCAGCAGTCAAACCACTTACCGGTCCGAGCAGTACTTC; CDR3: CASSQTTYRSEQYF
D: NA; V: TRBV12-3/TRBV12-4; J: TRBJ1-6; size: few; DNA: TGTGCCAGCAGTCAGAATGTAAATTCACCCCTCCACTTT; CDR3: CASSQNVNSPLHF
D: TRBD2; V: TRBV7-2; J: TRBJ2-1; size: NA; DNA: TGTGCCAGCAGCTTAACCATCGGCGGGGGAGGTTACAATGAGCAGTTCTTC; CDR3: CASSLTIGGGGYNEQFF
D: NA; V: TRBV6-5; J: TRBJ1-2; size: NA; DNA: TGTGCCAGCAGCCAGGGTCATGGCTACACCTTC; CDR3: CASSQGHGYTF
D: NA; V: TRBV7-2; J: TRBJ1-5; size: NA; DNA: TGTGCCAGCAGCTTAGCGCCGGCAGGGGCTCAGCCCCAGCATTTT; CDR3: CASSLAPAGAQPQHF
D: NA; V: TRBV28; J: TRBJ2-7; size: NA; DNA: TGTGCCAGCAGTTTATTGTTCGGAGTCTACGAGCAGTACTTC; CDR3: CASSLLFGVYEQYF
D: TRBD1; V: TRBV4-3; J: TRBJ1-6; size: once; DNA: TGCGCCAGCAGCCGCGGGACAGGGGGATCACCCCTCCACTTT; CDR3: CASSRGTGGSPLHF
D: NA; V: TRBV29-1; J: TRBJ1-1; size: NA; DNA: TGCAGCGTGGGTGGGGGCAGCACTGAAGCTTTCTTT; CDR3: CSVGGGSTEAFF
D: TRBD1; V: TRBV4-2; J: TRBJ1-2; size: NA; DNA: TGTGCCAGCAGCCAAGATAGGAGGACAGGGGTGTATGGCTACACCTTC; CDR3: CASSQDRRTGVYGYTF
D: TRBD1; V: TRBV27; J: TRBJ1-4; size: once; DNA: TGTGCCAGCAGTGTTGGACAGGGGTATGAAAAACTGTTTTTT; CDR3: CASSVGQGYEKLFF
D: TRBD2; V: TRBV6-6; J: TRBJ2-1; size: NA; DNA: TGTGCCAGCAGCTACGGGACTAGCGGCAATGAGCAGTTCTTC; CDR3: CASSYGTSGNEQFF
D: TRBD1; V: TRBV11-2; J: TRBJ1-1; size: NA; DNA: TGTGCCAGCAGCAATAGACAGGGCACTGAAGCTTTCTTT; CDR3: CASSNRQGTEAFF
D: NA; V: TRBV29-1; J: TRBJ2-1; size: NA; DNA: TGCAGCGTTGATGACTATGTCTACAATGAGCAGTTCTTC; CDR3: CSVDDYVYNEQFF
D: NA; V: TRBV30; J: TRBJ1-1; size: NA; DNA: TGTGCCTGGAGTGGCGGATCTGAAGCTTTCTTT; CDR3: CAWSGGSEAFF
D: TRBD2; V: TRBV5-4; J: TRBJ2-1; size: NA; DNA: TGTGCCAGCAGCTCTACTAGCGGGGGGAAGGATGAGCAGTTCTTC; CDR3: CASSSTSGGKDEQFF
D: TRBD1; V: TRBV7-2; J: TRBJ1-5; size: NA; DNA: TGTGCCAGCAGCTGGAAGACAGGGACAAATCAGCCCCAGCATTTT; CDR3: CASSWKTGTNQPQHF
D: NA; V: TRBV27; J: TRBJ2-7; size: NA; DNA: TGTGCCAGCAGAAAACAGGGAGGGTCCTACGAGCAGTACTTC; CDR3: CASRKQGGSYEQYF
D: NA; V: TRBV15; J: TRBJ2-1; size: few; DNA: TGTGCCACCAGCAGAGACTTCCTGGGCGATGAGCAGTTCTTC; CDR3: CATSRDFLGDEQFF
D: TRBD2; V: TRBV11-3; J: TRBJ2-3; size: NA; DNA: TGTGCCAGCAGCTCGAGCGGGAGTCGGGCAGATACGCAGTATTTT; CDR3: CASSSSGSRADTQYF
D: TRBD2; V: TRBV19; J: TRBJ2-7; size: NA; DNA: TGTGCCAGTAGTAACCTAGCGGGGAATTCCTACGAGCAGTACTTC; CDR3: CASSNLAGNSYEQYF
D: NA; V: TRBV19; J: TRBJ1-3; size: NA; DNA: TGTGCCAGTAGTATAGTCGGCGCAGGGGGAAACACCATATATTTT; CDR3: CASSIVGAGGNTIYF
D: NA; V: TRBV20-1; J: TRBJ1-5; size: few; DNA: TGCAGCGCTAGTCGACGGGCACTAGAGCCCCAGCATTTT; CDR3: CSASRRALEPQHF